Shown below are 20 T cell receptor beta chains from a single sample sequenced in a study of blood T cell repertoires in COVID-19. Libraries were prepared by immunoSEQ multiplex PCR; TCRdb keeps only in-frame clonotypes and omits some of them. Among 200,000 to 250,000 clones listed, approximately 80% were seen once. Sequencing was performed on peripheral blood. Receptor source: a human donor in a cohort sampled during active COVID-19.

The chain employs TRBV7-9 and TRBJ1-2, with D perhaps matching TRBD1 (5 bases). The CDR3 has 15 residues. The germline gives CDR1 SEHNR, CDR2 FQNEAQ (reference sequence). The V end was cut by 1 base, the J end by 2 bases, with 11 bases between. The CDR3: CASSLDWGGNYGYTF. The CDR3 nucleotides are TGTGCCAGCAGCTTAGATTGGGGGGGAAACTATGGCTACACCTTC.

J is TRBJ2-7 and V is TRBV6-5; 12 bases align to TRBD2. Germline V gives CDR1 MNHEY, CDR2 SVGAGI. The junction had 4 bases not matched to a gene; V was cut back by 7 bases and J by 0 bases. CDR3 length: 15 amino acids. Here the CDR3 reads CASIGLAGSSYEQYF. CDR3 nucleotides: TGTGCCAGCATTGGACTAGCGGGGAGCTCCTACGAGCAGTACTTC.

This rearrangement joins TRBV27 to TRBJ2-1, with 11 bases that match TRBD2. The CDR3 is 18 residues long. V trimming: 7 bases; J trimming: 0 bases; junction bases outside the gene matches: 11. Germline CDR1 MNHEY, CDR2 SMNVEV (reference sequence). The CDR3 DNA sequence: TGTGCCAGCATCTCGACCGGGACTAGCGGAAGCTCCTACAATGAGCAGTTCTTC. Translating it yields CASISTGTSGSSYNEQFF.

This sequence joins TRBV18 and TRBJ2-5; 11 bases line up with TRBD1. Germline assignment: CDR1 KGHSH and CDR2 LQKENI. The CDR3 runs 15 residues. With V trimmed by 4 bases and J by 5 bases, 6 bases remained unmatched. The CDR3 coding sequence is TGTGCCAGCTCACAAGAGGGACAGGGGGACGAGACCCAGTACTTC. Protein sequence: CASSQEGQGDETQYF.

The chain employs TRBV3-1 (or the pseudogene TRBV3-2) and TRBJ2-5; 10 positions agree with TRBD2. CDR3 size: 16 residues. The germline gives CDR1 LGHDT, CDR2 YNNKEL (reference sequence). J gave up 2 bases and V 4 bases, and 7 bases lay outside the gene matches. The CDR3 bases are TGTGCCAGCAGCCTAGGACTAGCGGAGGGGCAAGAGACCCAGTACTTC. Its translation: CASSLGLAEGQETQYF.

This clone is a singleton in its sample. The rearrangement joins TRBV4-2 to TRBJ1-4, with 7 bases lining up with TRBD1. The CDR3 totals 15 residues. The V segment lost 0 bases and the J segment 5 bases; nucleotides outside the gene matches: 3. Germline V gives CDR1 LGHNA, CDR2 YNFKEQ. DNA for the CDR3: TGTGCCAGCAGCCAAGATGGACAGGAGAATGAAAAACTGTTTTTT. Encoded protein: CASSQDGQENEKLFF.

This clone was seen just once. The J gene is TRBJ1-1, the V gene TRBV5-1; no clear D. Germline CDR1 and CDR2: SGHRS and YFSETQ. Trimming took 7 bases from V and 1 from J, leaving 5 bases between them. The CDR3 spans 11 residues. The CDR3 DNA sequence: TGCGCCAGCTTCCAGAACACTGAAGCTTTCTTT. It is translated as CASFQNTEAFF.

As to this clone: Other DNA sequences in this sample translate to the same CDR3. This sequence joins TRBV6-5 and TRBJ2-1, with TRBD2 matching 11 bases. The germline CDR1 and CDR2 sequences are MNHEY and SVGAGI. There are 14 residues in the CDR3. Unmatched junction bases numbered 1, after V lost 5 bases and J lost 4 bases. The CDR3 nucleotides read TGTGCCAGCAGTAGGACTAGCGGGTACAATGAGCAGTTCTTC. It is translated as CASSRTSGYNEQFF.

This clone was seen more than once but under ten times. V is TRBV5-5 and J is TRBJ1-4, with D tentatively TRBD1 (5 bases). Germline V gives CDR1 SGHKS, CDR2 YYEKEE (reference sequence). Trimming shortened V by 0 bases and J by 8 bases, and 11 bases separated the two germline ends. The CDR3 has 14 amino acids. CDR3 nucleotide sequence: TGTGCCAGCAGCTTGGAAGGAGGGGCGGAAAAACTGTTTTTT. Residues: CASSLEGGAEKLFF.

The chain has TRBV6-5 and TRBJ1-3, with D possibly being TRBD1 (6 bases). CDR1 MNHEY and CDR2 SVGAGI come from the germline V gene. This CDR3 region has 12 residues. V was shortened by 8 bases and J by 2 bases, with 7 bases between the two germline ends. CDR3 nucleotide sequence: TGTGCCAGCCGACAGGCTGGAAACACCATATATTTT. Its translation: CASRQAGNTIYF.

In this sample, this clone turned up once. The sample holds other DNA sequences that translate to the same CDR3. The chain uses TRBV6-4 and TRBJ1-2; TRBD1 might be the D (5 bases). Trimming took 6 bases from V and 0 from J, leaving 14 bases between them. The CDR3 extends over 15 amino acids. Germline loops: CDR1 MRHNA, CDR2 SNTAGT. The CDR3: CASSPLGGTNYGYTF. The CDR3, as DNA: TGTGCCAGCAGCCCTTTGGGGGGGACTAACTATGGCTACACCTTC.

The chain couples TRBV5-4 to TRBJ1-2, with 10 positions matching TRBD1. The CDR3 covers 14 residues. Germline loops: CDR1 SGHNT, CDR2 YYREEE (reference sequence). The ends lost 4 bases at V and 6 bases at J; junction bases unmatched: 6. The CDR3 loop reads CASSRGQGKDGYTF. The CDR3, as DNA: TGTGCCAGCAGCCGGGGACAGGGGAAGGATGGCTACACCTTC.

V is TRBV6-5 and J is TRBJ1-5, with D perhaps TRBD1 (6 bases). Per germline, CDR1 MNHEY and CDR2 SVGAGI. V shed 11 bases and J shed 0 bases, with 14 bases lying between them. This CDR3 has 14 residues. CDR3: CASSQGISNQPQHF. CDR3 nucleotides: TGTGCCTCCTCACAGGGAATTAGCAATCAGCCCCAGCATTTT.

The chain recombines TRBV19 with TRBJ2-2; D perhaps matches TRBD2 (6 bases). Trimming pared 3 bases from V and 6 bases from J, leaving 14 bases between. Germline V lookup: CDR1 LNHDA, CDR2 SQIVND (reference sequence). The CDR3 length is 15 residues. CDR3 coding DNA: TGTGCCAGTAGTATTCGCGGCTCGGGGGCCGGGGAGCTGTTTTTT. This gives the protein CASSIRGSGAGELFF.

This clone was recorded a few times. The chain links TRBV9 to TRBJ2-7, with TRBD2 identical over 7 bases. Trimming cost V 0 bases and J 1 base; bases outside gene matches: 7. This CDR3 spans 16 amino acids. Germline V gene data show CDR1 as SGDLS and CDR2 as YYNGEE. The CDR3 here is CASSVDGARGSYEQYF. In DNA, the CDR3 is TGTGCCAGCAGCGTAGACGGGGCGCGGGGGTCCTACGAGCAGTACTTC.

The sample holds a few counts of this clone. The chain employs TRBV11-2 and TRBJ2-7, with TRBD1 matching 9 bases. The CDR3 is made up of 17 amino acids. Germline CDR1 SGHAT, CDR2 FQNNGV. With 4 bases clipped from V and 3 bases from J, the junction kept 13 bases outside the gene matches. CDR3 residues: CASSSASMGTGYYEQYF. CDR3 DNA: TGTGCCAGCAGCTCAGCCTCTATGGGGACAGGGTACTACGAGCAGTACTTC. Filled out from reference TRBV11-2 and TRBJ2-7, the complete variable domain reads EAGVAQSPRYKIIEKRQSVAFWCNPISGHATLYWYQQILGQGPKLLIQFQNNGVVDDSQLPKDRFSAERLKGVDSTLKIQPAKLEDSAVYLCASSSASMGTGYYEQYFGPGTRLTVT.

CDR3 amino acids: CASSFWTGVTGELFF. CDR3 in DNA: TGTGCCAGCAGCTTCTGGACAGGGGTGACCGGGGAGCTGTTTTTT. The chain carries TRBV5-8 and TRBJ2-2; 9 nucleotides match TRBD1. V lost 2 bases, J lost 5 bases, and 4 bases stayed unmatched. CDR1 is SGHTS, CDR2 YDEGEE, per germline. The CDR3 totals 15 residues.

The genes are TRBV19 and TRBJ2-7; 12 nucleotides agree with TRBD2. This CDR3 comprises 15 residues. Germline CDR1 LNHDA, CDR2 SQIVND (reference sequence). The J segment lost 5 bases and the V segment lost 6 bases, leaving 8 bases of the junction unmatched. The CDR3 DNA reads TGTGCCAGTAGCCCAATGACTAGCGGGAGCGACGAGCAGTACTTC. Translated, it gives CASSPMTSGSDEQYF.

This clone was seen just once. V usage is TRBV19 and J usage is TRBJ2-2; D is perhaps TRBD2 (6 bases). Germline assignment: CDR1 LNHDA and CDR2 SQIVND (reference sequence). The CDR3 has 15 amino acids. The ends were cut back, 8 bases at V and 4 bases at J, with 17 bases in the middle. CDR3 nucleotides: TGTGCCAGTCGGTTGGCGGGACTCCGCACCGGGGAGCTGTTTTTT. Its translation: CASRLAGLRTGELFF.

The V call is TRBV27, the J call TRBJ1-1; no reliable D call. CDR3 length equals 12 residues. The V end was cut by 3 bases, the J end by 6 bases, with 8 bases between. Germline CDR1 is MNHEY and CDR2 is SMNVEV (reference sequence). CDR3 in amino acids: CASSLRTAEAFF. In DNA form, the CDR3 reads TGTGCCAGCAGTTTGCGTACCGCTGAAGCTTTCTTT.